What follows describes a single TCR beta chain. The source of the sample is a study of graft-versus-host responses after intestinal transplantation. Measured with immunoSEQ multiplex PCR; TCRdb has only the in-frame clones, and not every one. The sample yields 20,000 to 25,000 clones, 40% to 50% seen once. Co-plated with around 200,000 CFSE-labeled responder cells were around 200,000 irradiated, violet-dye-labeled stimulator cells. Between the trimmed V and J ends, which lost 3 bases and 5 bases, there was a span of 13 bases. From germline, CDR1 is MNHEY and CDR2 SMNVEV (reference sequence). The CDR3 length is 14 residues.

This chain links TRBV27 with TRBJ1-1; D remains unclear. The sample in question was alloreactive CD8+ T cells from a mixed lymphocyte reaction culture, obtained before intestinal transplant. The sample's subset: CFSE-low proliferating T cells sorted from approximately 6-day pre-transplant mixed lymphocyte reaction (GvH or HvG direction). The clonotype originates from a human patient who received an intestinal transplant. CDR3 amino acids: CASSFRLGRTEAFF. The CDR3 DNA sequence: TGTGCCAGCAGTTTTAGGTTGGGAAGAACTGAAGCTTTCTTT.